These T cell receptor beta chains were read from a single sample in a study of CD8+CD57+ T cells in acquired aplastic anemia. TCRdb itself ran the reads through MiXCR, one entry per CDR3 protein. The table includes over 250,000 distinct CDR3 sequences, roughly 61% detected once. The sample taken for sequencing was sorted CD4+, CD8+, or CD8+CD57+ T cells (not recorded which) from PBMCs. The receptors originated from a human donor with aplastic anemia. CDR3s include the opening cysteine and the closing phenylalanine or tryptophan. Fields, in order: V gene, clone size, D gene, J gene, CDR3 protein, CDR3 DNA. The D gene is left open where the match is weak. Clone size is given for some rows only: seen once, a few or many times, or a class if the clone is expanded.

V: TRBV5-1; size: .; D: .; J: TRBJ1-6; CDR3: CASSFETEGSPLHF; DNA: TGCGCCAGCAGCTTCGAGACAGAGGGATCACCCCTCCACTTT
V: TRBV9; size: many; D: .; J: TRBJ2-5; CDR3: CASSRMEGAETQYF; DNA: TGTGCCAGCAGCCGGATGGAGGGGGCGGAGACCCAGTACTTC
V: TRBV7-8; size: .; D: TRBD1; J: TRBJ2-5; CDR3: CASSRDRGQETQYF; DNA: TGTGCCAGCAGCCGGGACAGGGGGCAAGAGACCCAGTACTTC
V: TRBV6-1; size: many; D: .; J: TRBJ2-1; CDR3: CASSTTVAELLRNEQFF; DNA: TGTGCCAGCAGTACGACGGTAGCGGAGCTACTGCGCAATGAGCAGTTCTTC
V: TRBV9; size: few; D: .; J: TRBJ2-1; CDR3: CASSVDAGRSYNEQFF; DNA: TGTGCCAGCAGCGTAGACGCGGGGCGCTCCTACAATGAGCAGTTCTTC
V: TRBV7-9; size: .; D: .; J: TRBJ2-5; CDR3: CASSLGQEWETQYF; DNA: TGTGCCAGCAGCTTAGGACAGGAGTGGGAGACCCAGTACTTC
V: TRBV20-1; size: many; D: .; J: TRBJ1-1; CDR3: CSARVNRGNTEAFF; DNA: TGCAGTGCTAGAGTGAACAGAGGGAACACTGAAGCTTTCTTT
V: TRBV7-9; size: once; D: .; J: TRBJ2-1; CDR3: CASSHTGGLVEQFF; DNA: TGTGCCAGCAGTCATACAGGGGGACTAGTGGAGCAGTTCTTC
V: TRBV20-1; size: many; D: .; J: TRBJ2-5; CDR3: CSAPGPFQETQYF; DNA: TGCAGTGCTCCGGGACCATTCCAAGAGACCCAGTACTTC
V: TRBV5-4; size: .; D: .; J: TRBJ2-7; CDR3: CASSQGHCGAYEQYF; DNA: TGTGCCAGCAGCCAAGGTCATTGCGGAGCTTACGAGCAGTACTTC
V: TRBV7-2; size: once; D: .; J: TRBJ1-1; CDR3: CASNPRGGRAEAFF; DNA: TGTGCCAGCAACCCTCGAGGGGGTCGGGCTGAAGCTTTCTTT
V: TRBV9; size: .; D: .; J: TRBJ1-1; CDR3: CASSQSTGQVAFF; DNA: TGTGCCAGCAGCCAATCCACCGGGCAGGTGGCTTTCTTT
V: TRBV20-1; size: many; D: .; J: TRBJ1-1; CDR3: CSPGVSVNTEAFF; DNA: TGCAGTCCAGGGGTTTCAGTGAACACTGAAGCTTTCTTT
V: TRBV15; size: .; D: .; J: TRBJ1-6; CDR3: CATSRKRRLDTYNSPFHF; DNA: TGTGCCACCAGCAGAAAGAGGCGTCTGGACACTTATAATTCACCCTTCCACTTT
V: TRBV19; size: .; D: .; J: TRBJ1-5; CDR3: CASSPGRGGRETQHF; DNA: TGTGCCAGTAGTCCTGGGCGGGGAGGGCGAGAGACCCAGCATTTT
V: TRBV5-5; size: once; D: TRBD1; J: TRBJ2-5; CDR3: CASSEAPGQGMTQYF; DNA: TGTGCCAGCAGCGAGGCGCCGGGACAGGGGATGACCCAGTACTTC
V: TRBV7-2; size: .; D: .; J: TRBJ1-2; CDR3: CASSLGLGFYGYTF; DNA: TGTGCCAGCAGCTTAGGGCTAGGTTTCTATGGCTACACCTTC
V: TRBV20-1; size: .; D: .; J: TRBJ1-6; CDR3: CSAKGDQGNSPLHF; DNA: TGCAGTGCGAAGGGTGATCAAGGGAATTCACCCCTCCACTTT
V: TRBV15; size: once; D: .; J: TRBJ1-3; CDR3: CATSRGTRPNTIYF; DNA: TGTGCCACCAGCAGAGGGACGAGGCCTAACACCATATATTTT
V: TRBV7-9; size: many; D: .; J: TRBJ1-1; CDR3: CASSLNNRDTEAFF; DNA: TGTGCCAGCAGCTTAAATAACAGGGACACTGAAGCTTTCTTT
V: TRBV6-4; size: .; D: .; J: TRBJ2-3; CDR3: CASSGGTSTDTQYF; DNA: TGTGCCAGCAGTGGTGGGACTAGCACAGATACGCAGTATTTT
V: TRBV2; size: .; D: TRBD2; J: TRBJ2-7; CDR3: CASTGAGGSYEQYF; DNA: TGTGCCAGCACTGGCGCGGGGGGCTCCTACGAGCAGTACTTC
V: TRBV5-6; size: many; D: .; J: TRBJ1-4; CDR3: CASKEFGDGEKLFF; DNA: TGTGCCAGCAAGGAGTTCGGGGATGGGGAAAAACTGTTTTTT
V: TRBV7-9; size: .; D: .; J: TRBJ2-2; CDR3: CASRGPANTGELFF; DNA: TGTGCCAGCAGGGGACCAGCGAACACCGGGGAGCTGTTTTTT
V: TRBV20-1; size: .; D: .; J: TRBJ2-7; CDR3: CSARDGVTGYEQYF; DNA: TGCAGTGCTAGAGATGGTGTAACAGGATACGAGCAGTACTTC
V: TRBV20-1; size: many; D: .; J: TRBJ2-3; CDR3: CSARDPRQGRVDTQYF; DNA: TGCAGTGCTAGAGATCCAAGACAGGGGAGGGTAGATACGCAGTATTTT
V: TRBV7-8; size: many; D: .; J: TRBJ2-3; CDR3: CASSFLPGPTRDTQYF; DNA: TGTGCCAGCAGCTTCCTCCCGGGACCGACGAGGGATACGCAGTATTTT
V: TRBV19; size: .; D: .; J: TRBJ2-7; CDR3: CASSIVGAYEQYF; DNA: TGTGCCAGTAGTATAGTAGGAGCCTACGAGCAGTACTTC
V: TRBV5-1; size: .; D: .; J: TRBJ1-4; CDR3: CASSFAAHEKLFF; DNA: TGCGCCAGCAGCTTTGCTGCACATGAAAAACTGTTTTTT
V: TRBV20-1; size: .; D: .; J: TRBJ2-5; CDR3: CSIRQTVKETQYF; DNA: TGCAGTATACGACAGACTGTAAAAGAGACCCAGTACTTC
V: TRBV7-9; size: .; D: TRBD1; J: TRBJ1-1; CDR3: CASSIGTAIMNTEAFF; DNA: TGTGCCAGTAGTATTGGGACAGCCATCATGAACACTGAAGCTTTCTTT
V: TRBV5-5; size: .; D: .; J: TRBJ2-7; CDR3: CASSLYKGTYEQYF; DNA: TGTGCCAGCAGCTTGTACAAGGGAACCTACGAGCAGTACTTC
V: TRBV7-2; size: many; D: TRBD1; J: TRBJ2-2; CDR3: CASSAPGQGLSSGELFF; DNA: TGTGCCAGCAGCGCCCCGGGACAGGGGTTATCATCCGGGGAGCTGTTTTTT
V: TRBV7-8; size: .; D: .; J: TRBJ2-2; CDR3: CASSLAVSGTPNTGGLFF; DNA: TGTGCCAGCAGCTTAGCGGTCAGCGGGACACCGAACACCGGGGGGCTGTTTTTT
V: TRBV20-1; size: .; D: .; J: TRBJ2-1; CDR3: CSARGRGIWIHNEQFF; DNA: TGCAGTGCTAGAGGACGGGGGATTTGGATCCACAATGAGCAGTTCTTC
V: TRBV5-1; size: many; D: TRBD2; J: TRBJ2-7; CDR3: CASSLAIAGDLYEQYF; DNA: TGCGCCAGCAGCTTGGCCATAGCGGGAGATCTCTACGAGCAGTACTTC
V: TRBV2; size: .; D: .; J: TRBJ2-2; CDR3: CASRVGDRTGELFF; DNA: TGTGCCAGCAGGGTGGGGGACCGCACCGGGGAGCTGTTTTTT
V: TRBV4-1; size: once; D: .; J: TRBJ1-1; CDR3: CASSQGRIPINTEAFF; DNA: TGCGCCAGCAGCCAAGGAAGGATCCCTATTAACACTGAAGCTTTCTTT
V: TRBV6-5; size: once; D: .; J: TRBJ2-7; CDR3: CASSTGQNYEQYF; DNA: TGTGCCAGCAGTACGGGACAAAACTACGAGCAGTACTTC
V: TRBV19; size: .; D: .; J: TRBJ2-1; CDR3: CASSSSTGVHTGDEQFF; DNA: TGTGCCAGTAGTAGCAGCACCGGGGTACATACGGGCGATGAGCAGTTCTTC
V: TRBV12-3/TRBV12-4; size: .; D: TRBD1; J: TRBJ1-3; CDR3: CASSPDRGTIYF; DNA: TGTGCCAGCAGCCCCGACAGGGGAACCATATATTTT
V: TRBV10-1; size: .; D: TRBD1; J: TRBJ1-6; CDR3: CASGTGARSYNSPLHF; DNA: TGCGCCAGCGGAACAGGGGCCCGCTCCTATAATTCACCCCTCCACTTT
V: TRBV4-2; size: once; D: .; J: TRBJ2-7; CDR3: CASSSSWGSSYEQYF; DNA: TGTGCCAGCAGCTCTTCCTGGGGGAGCTCCTACGAGCAGTACTTC
V: TRBV25-1; size: .; D: TRBD2; J: TRBJ2-2; CDR3: CASRLAGPNTGELFF; DNA: TGTGCCAGCAGGCTAGCGGGGCCCAACACCGGGGAGCTGTTTTTT
V: TRBV9; size: few; D: .; J: TRBJ2-5; CDR3: CASSVAGTRDQETQYF; DNA: TGTGCCAGCAGCGTAGCGGGGACTCGAGACCAAGAGACCCAGTACTTC
V: TRBV20-1; size: few; D: .; J: TRBJ1-5; CDR3: CSARDGGGGSQPQHF; DNA: TGCAGTGCTAGAGATGGAGGGGGGGGAAGTCAGCCCCAGCATTTT
V: TRBV15; size: .; D: .; J: TRBJ1-2; CDR3: CATSRPSRVASYGYTF; DNA: TGTGCCACCAGCAGACCATCTAGAGTAGCCTCCTATGGCTACACCTTC
V: TRBV5-1; size: .; D: .; J: TRBJ1-1; CDR3: CASSLGQPGNTEAFF; DNA: TGCGCCAGCAGCTTGGGCCAACCTGGAAACACTGAAGCTTTCTTT
V: TRBV7-9; size: .; D: .; J: TRBJ1-1; CDR3: CASSLALQAFF; DNA: TGTGCCAGCAGCTTAGCGCTTCAGGCTTTCTTT
V: TRBV24-1; size: .; D: .; J: TRBJ2-1; CDR3: CATSVSNEQFF; DNA: TGTGCCACCAGTGTCAGCAATGAGCAGTTCTTC
V: TRBV5-1; size: .; D: TRBD1; J: TRBJ1-1; CDR3: CASSRRQGGKDTEAFF; DNA: TGCGCCAGCAGCCGCCGACAGGGGGGAAAGGACACTGAAGCTTTCTTT